The clone carrying this T cell receptor (beta chain) was observed a handful of times. In germline, CDR1 is SGHNT, CDR2 YYREEE (reference sequence). There are 12 residues in the CDR3. The V and J ends lost 7 bases and 1 base respectively, with 9 bases between them. The data are from a study of T cells after yellow fever vaccination. Regarding the study as a whole: The CD4 compartment and the CD8 compartment contained a small share of clonotypes in common.

TCRdb called the 5' RACE reads again in MiXCR, with one record for every CDR3 protein. The sample records roughly 100,000 distinct CDR3 sequences, 7.5% to 10% being singletons. This chain connects TRBV5-4 to TRBJ2-7, with D possibly being TRBD1 or TRBD2 (5 bases each). This receptor was obtained from a man younger than 30 who received the YFV17D yellow fever vaccine. This material consisted of CD8+ T cells not binding an NS4B(214-222) dextramer, sorted from PBMCs, taken approximately 16 days after the first yellow fever vaccination. The CDR3 protein is CASSEGSYEQYF. The CDR3 DNA reads TGTGCCAGCTCAGAGGGGTCCTACGAGCAGTACTTC. Supplemented by reference TRBV5-4 and TRBJ2-7, the full variable domain reads ETGVTQSPTHLIKTRGQQVTLRCSSQSGHNTVSWYQQALGQGPQFIFQYYREEENGRGNFPPRFSGLQFPNYSSELNVNALELDDSALYLCASSEGSYEQYFGPGTRLTVT.